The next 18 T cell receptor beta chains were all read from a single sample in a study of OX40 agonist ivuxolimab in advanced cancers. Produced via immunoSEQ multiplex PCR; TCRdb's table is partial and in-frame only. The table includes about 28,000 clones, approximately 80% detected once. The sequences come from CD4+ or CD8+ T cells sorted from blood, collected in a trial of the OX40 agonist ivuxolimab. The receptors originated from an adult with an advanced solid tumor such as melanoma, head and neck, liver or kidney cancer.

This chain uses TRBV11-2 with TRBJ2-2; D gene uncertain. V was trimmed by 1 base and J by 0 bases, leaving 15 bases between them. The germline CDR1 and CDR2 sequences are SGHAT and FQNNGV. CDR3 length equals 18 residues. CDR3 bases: TGTGCCAGCAGCTTAGGAGTCCAGTGGGAAACGAACACCGGGGAGCTGTTTTTT. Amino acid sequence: CASSLGVQWETNTGELFF.

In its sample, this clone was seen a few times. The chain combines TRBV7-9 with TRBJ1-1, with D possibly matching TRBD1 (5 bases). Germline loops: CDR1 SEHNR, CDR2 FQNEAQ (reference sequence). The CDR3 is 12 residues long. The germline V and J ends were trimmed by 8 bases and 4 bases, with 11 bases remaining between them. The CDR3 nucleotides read TGTGCCAGCGAGGGGTTGAGCACTGAAGCTTTCTTT. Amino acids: CASEGLSTEAFF. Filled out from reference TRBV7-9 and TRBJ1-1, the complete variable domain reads DTGVSQNPRHKITKRGQNVTFRCDPISEHNRLYWYRQTLGQGPEFLTYFQNEAQLEKSRLLSDRFSAERPKGSFSTLEIQRTEQGDSAMYLCASEGLSTEAFFGQGTRLTVV.

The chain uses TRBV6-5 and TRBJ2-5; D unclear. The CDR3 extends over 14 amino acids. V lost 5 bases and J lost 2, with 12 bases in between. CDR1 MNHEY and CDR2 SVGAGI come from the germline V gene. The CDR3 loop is CASSPQDGQETQYF. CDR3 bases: TGTGCCAGCAGTCCCCAGGACGGACAAGAGACCCAGTACTTC.

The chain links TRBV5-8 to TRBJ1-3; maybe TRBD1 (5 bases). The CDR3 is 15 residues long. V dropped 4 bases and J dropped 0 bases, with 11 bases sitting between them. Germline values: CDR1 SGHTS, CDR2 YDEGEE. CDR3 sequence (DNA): TGTGCCAGCAGCGTGGGACGGAGCTCTGGAAACACCATATATTTT. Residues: CASSVGRSSGNTIYF.

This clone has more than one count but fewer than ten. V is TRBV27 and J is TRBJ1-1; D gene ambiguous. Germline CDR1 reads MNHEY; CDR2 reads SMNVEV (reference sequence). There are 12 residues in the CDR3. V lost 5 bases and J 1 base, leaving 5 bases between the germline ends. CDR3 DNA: TGTGCCAGCAGTGCGTGGAACACTGAAGCTTTCTTT. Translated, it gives CASSAWNTEAFF.

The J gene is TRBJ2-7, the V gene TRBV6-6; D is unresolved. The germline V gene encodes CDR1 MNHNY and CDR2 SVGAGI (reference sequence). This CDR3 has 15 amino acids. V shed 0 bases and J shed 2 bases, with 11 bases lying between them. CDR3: CASSYSSPLTYEQYF. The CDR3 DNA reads TGTGCCAGCAGTTACTCCTCCCCGTTAACCTACGAGCAGTACTTC.

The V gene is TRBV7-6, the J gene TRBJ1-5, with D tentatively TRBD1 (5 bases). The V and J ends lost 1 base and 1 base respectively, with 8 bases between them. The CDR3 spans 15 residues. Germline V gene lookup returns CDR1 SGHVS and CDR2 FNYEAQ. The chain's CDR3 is CASSLGPGSNQPQHF. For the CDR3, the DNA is TGTGCCAGCAGCTTAGGTCCAGGGAGCAATCAGCCCCAGCATTTT. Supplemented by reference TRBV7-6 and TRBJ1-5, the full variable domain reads GAGVSQSPRYKVTKRGQDVALRCDPISGHVSLYWYRQALGQGPEFLTYFNYEAQQDKSGLPNDRFSAERPEGSISTLTIQRTEQRDSAMYRCASSLGPGSNQPQHFGDGTRLSIL.

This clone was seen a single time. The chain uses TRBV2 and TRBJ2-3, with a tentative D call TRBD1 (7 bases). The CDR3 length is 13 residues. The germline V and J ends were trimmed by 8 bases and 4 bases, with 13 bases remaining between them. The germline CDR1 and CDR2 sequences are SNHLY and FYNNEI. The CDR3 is CASGGGTPDTQYF. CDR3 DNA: TGTGCCAGCGGAGGGGGCACCCCAGATACGCAGTATTTT.

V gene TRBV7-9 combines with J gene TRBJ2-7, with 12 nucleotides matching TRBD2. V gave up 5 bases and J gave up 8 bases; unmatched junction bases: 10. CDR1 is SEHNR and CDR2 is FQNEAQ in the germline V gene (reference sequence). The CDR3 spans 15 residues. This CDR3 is CASSAASGGVTKQYF. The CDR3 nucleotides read TGTGCCAGCAGCGCTGCTAGCGGGGGGGTTACGAAGCAGTACTTC.

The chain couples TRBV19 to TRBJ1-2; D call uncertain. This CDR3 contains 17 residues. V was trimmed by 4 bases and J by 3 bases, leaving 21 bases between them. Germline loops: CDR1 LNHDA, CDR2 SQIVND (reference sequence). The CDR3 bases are TGTGCCAGTAGTACCCCGTACGTCGGCATTCCGGACTATGGCTACACCTTC. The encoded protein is CASSTPYVGIPDYGYTF.

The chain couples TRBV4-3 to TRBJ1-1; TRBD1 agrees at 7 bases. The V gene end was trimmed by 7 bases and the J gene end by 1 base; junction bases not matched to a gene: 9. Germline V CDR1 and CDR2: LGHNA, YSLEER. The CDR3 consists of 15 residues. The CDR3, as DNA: TGCGCCAGCACCCCCGGGACAGACACGAACACTGAAGCTTTCTTT. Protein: CASTPGTDTNTEAFF.

The CDR3 reads CASSPRDILLAKNIQYF. The CDR3, as DNA: TGTGCCAGCAGCCCCCGGGACATTCTCCTAGCCAAAAACATTCAGTACTTC. V is TRBV7-9 and J is TRBJ2-4; D may be TRBD1 (6 bases). The germline V gene has CDR1 SEHNR and CDR2 FQNEAQ (reference sequence). V was cut by 5 bases and J by 0 bases, with 17 bases left in between. CDR3 length: 17 amino acids.

The CDR3 sequence is CASSPDRVNEKLFF. For the CDR3, the DNA is TGTGCCAGTAGCCCGGACAGGGTTAATGAAAAACTGTTTTTT. This sequence joins TRBV19 and TRBJ1-4; 8 nucleotides align to TRBD1. V lost 6 bases and J lost 4; bases outside the gene matches: 4. The CDR3 is 14 residues long. The germline V gene has CDR1 LNHDA and CDR2 SQIVND (reference sequence).

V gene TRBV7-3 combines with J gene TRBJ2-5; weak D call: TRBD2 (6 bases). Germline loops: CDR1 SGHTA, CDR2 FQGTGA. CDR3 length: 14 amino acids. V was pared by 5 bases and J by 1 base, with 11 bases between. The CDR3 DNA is TGTGCCAGCAGCCCACTGGGGGGCCAAGAGACCCAGTACTTC. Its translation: CASSPLGGQETQYF. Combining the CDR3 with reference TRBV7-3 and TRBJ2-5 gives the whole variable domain GAGVSQTPSNKVTEKGKYVELRCDPISGHTALYWYRQSLGQGPEFLIYFQGTGAADDSGLPNDRFFAVRPEGSVSTLKIQRTERGDSAVYLCASSPLGGQETQYFGPGTRLLVL.

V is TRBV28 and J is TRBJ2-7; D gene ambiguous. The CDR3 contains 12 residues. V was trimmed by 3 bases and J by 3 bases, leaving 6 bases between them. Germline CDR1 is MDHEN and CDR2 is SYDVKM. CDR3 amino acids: CASSFPGYEQYF. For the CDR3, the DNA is TGTGCCAGCAGTTTCCCAGGCTACGAGCAGTACTTC.

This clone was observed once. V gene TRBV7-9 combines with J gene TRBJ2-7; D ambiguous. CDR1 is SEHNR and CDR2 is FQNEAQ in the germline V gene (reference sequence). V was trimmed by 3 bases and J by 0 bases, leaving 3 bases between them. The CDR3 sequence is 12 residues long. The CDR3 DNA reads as TGTGCCAGCAGCTTCTCCTCCTACGAGCAGTACTTC. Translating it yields CASSFSSYEQYF. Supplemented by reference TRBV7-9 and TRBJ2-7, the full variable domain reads DTGVSQNPRHKITKRGQNVTFRCDPISEHNRLYWYRQTLGQGPEFLTYFQNEAQLEKSRLLSDRFSAERPKGSFSTLEIQRTEQGDSAMYLCASSFSSYEQYFGPGTRLTVT.

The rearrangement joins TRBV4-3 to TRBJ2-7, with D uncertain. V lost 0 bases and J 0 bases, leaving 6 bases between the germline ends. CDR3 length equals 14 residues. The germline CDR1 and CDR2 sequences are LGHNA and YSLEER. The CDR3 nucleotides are TGCGCCAGCAGCCAAGATACCCTCTCCTACGAGCAGTACTTC. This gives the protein CASSQDTLSYEQYF.

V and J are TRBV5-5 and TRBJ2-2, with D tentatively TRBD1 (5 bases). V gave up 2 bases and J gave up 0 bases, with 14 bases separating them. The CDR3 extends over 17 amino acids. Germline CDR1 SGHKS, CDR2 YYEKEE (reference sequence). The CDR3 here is CASSLVQGTPNTGELFF. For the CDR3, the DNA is TGTGCCAGCAGCTTAGTGCAGGGCACCCCGAACACCGGGGAGCTGTTTTTT. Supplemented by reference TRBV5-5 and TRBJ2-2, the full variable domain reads DAGVTQSPTHLIKTRGQQVTLRCSPISGHKSVSWYQQVLGQGPQFIFQYYEKEERGRGNFPDRFSARQFPNYSSELNVNALLLGDSALYLCASSLVQGTPNTGELFFGEGSRLTVL.